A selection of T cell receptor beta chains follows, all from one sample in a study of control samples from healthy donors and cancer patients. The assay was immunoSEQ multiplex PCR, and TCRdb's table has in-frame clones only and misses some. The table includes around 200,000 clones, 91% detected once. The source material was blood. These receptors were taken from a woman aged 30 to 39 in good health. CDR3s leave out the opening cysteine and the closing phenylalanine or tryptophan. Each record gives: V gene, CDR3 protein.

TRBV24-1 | ATSDPTSSFGYNEQF
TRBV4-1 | ASSLSGTEYGYT
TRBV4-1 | ASSQDRLTGFGNTIY
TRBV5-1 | ASSITGSSGNTIY
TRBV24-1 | ATSDSGRRGTDTQY
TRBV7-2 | ASSLDPQGAYEKLF
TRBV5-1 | ASSLAPTTDEQY
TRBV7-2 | ASSLAWDSNQPQH
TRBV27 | ASSLGLPNYEQY
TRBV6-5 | ASSYQDGYNEQF
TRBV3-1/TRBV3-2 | ASSLGMNTEAF
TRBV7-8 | ASSEQGAGSPLH
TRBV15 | ATSTDNTGELF
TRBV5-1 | ASSLTGDNSPLH
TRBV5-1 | ASSFGRNEQF
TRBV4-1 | ASSQDRETEAF
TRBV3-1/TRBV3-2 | ASSRLGTSGYNEQF
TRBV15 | ATSRDLGSGNTIY
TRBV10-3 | AIRAGTTNEKLF
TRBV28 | ASSLGQGYGYT
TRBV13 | ASSFSGAGELF
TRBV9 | ASSGDSGGYT
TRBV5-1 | ASSLLQGMDSPLH
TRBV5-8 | ASSLGTVTGELF
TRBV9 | ASSVGGWTDTQY
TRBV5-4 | ASSLRVGDTGELF
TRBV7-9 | ASSLGGDQPQH
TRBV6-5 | ASRTGNNSPLH
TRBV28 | ASSFSSGIRPSTDTQY
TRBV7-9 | ASSSRTGGETQY
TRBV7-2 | ASSLSRGATEAF
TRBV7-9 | ASSLGAGLSNQPQH
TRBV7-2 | ASSLPGTSGSSYNEQF
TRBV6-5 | ASGGQGDEKLF
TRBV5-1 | ASSLGQVYEQY
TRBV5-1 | ASATLSNTGELF
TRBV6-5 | ASSTQNEKLF
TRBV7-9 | ASSSESYSNQPQH
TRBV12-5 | ASGGQGMTGELF
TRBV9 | ASSVGLADTQY
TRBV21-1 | ASSKQRYT
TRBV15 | ATSTRDLQY
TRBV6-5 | ASSPGQGNQPQH
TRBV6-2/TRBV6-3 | ASSSRGLGGYT
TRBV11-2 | ASSHRDRPTDTQY
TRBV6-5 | ASSDRGSYNSPLH
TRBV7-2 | ASSLAVKRTEAF
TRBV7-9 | ASSSGTGGQETQY
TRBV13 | ASSPRTSESSYEQY
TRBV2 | ASSADSNYGYT
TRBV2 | ASSVTGTYEQY
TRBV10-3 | AISEQGEGTGELF
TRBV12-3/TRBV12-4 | ASSLGLQETQY
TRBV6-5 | ASSFRQNTGELF
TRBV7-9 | ASSLGSDTEAF
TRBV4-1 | ASSQVGGNEQF
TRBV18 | ASSSGLGQETQY
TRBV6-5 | ASGKEYSNQPQH
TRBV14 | ASSRDISTNEKLF